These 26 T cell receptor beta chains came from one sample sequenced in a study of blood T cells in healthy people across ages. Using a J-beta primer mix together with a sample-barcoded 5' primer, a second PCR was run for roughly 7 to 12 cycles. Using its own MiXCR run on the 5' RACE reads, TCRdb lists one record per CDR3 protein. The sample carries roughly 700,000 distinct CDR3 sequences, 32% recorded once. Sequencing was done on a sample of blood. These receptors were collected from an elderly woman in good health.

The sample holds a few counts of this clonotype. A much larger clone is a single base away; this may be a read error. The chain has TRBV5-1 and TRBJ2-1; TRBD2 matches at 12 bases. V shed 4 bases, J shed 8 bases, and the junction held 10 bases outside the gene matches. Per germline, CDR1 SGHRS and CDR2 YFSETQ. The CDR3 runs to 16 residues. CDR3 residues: CASSALTSGGYDEQFF. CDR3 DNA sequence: TGCGCCAGCAGCGCATTAACTAGCGGGGGGTACGATGAGCAGTTCTTC. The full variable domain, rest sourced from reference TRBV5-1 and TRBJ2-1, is KAGVTQTPRYLIKTRGQQVTLSCSPISGHRSVSWYQQTPGQGLQFLFEYFSETQRNKGNFPGRFSGRQFSNSRSEMNVSTLELGDSALYLCASSALTSGGYDEQFFGPGTRLTVL.

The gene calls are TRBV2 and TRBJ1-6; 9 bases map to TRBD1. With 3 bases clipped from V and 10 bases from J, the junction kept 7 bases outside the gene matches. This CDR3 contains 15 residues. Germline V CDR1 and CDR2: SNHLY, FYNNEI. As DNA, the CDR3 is TGTGCCAGCAGTGAGGGACAGGGTTTTTACTCACCCCTCCACTTT. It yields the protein CASSEGQGFYSPLHF.

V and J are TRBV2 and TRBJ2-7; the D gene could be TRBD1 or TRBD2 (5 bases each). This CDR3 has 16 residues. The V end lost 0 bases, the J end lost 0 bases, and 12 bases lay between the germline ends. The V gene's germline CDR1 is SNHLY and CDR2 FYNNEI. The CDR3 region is CASSEAGSGSSYEQYF. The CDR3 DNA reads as TGTGCCAGCAGTGAAGCCGGATCAGGGAGCTCCTACGAGCAGTACTTC. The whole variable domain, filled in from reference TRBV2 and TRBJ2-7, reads EPEVTQTPSHQVTQMGQEVILRCVPISNHLYFYWYRQILGQKVEFLVSFYNNEISEKSEIFDDQFSVERPDGSNFTLKIRSTKLEDSAMYFCASSEAGSGSSYEQYFGPGTRLTVT.

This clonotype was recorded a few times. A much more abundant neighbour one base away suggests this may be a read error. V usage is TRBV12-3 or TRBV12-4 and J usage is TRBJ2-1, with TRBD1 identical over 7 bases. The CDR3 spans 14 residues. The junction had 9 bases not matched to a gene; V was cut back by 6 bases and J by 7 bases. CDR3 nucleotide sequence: TGTGCCAGCAGCCTATCGACAGGGCAGAATGAGCAGTTCTTC. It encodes CASSLSTGQNEQFF.

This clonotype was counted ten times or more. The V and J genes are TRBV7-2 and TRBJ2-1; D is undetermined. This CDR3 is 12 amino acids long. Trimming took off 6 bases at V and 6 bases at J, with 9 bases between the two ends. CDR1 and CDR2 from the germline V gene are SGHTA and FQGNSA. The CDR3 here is CASRAPVNEQFF. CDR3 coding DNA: TGTGCCAGCAGGGCGCCGGTCAATGAGCAGTTCTTC.

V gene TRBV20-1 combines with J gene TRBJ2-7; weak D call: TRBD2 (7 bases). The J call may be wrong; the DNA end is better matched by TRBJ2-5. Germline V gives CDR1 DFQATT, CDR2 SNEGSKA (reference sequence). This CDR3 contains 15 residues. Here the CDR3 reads CSASEGGGPRETQYF. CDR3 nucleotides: TGCAGTGCTAGTGAAGGGGGGGGACCCCGGGAGACCCAGTACTTC.

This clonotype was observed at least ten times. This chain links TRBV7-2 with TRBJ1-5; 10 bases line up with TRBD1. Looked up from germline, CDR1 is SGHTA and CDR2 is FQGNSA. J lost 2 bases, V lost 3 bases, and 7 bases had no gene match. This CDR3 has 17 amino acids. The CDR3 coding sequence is TGTGCCAGCAGCTTTGGAGGGGACAGGGGAGGCAATCAGCCCCAGCATTTT. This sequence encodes CASSFGGDRGGNQPQHF.

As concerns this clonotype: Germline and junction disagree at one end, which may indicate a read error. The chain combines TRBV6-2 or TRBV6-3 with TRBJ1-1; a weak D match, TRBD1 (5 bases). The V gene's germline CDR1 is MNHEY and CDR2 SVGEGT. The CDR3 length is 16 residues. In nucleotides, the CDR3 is TGTGCTAGCAGTTCCTCGGGGCGTCTTCTGAACACTGAAGCTTTCTTT. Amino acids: CASSSSGRLLNTEAFF.

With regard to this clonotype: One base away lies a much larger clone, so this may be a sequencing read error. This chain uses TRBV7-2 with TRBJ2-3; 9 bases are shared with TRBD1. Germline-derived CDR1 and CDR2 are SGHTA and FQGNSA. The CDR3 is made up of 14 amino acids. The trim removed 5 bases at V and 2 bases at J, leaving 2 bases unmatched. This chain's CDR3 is CASSRDRDTDTQYF. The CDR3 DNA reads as TGTGCCAGCAGCCGGGACAGGGACACAGATACGCAGTATTTT.

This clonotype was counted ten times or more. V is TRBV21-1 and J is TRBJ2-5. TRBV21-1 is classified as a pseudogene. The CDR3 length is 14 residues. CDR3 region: CASSKAGNWETQYF. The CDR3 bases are TGTGCCAGCAGCAAAGCGGGGAACTGGGAGACCCAGTACTTC.

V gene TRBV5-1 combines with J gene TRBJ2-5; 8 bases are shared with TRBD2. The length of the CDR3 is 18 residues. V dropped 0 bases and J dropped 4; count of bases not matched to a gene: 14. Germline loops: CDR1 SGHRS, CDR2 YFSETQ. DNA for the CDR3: TGCGCCAGCAGCTTGGGGGGGCCAGGCGGGAGGCTTCGAGAGACCCAGTACTTC. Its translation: CASSLGGPGGRLRETQYF.

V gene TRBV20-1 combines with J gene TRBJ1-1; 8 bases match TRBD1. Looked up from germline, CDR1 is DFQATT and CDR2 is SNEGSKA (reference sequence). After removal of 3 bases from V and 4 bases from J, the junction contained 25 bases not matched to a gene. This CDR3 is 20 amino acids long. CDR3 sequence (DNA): TGCAGTGCTAGGACTGTGACAGGGGATAGGCTATATCGGGGTATCACTGAAGCTTTCTTT. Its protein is CSARTVTGDRLYRGITEAFF.

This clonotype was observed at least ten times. This chain's CDR3 is CASSSPRNTEAFF. In DNA form, the CDR3 reads TGTGCCAGCAGTTCCCCGAGGAACACTGAAGCTTTCTTT. The chain has TRBV6-5 and TRBJ1-1; D gene unclear. The CDR3 runs 13 residues. The V gene lost 4 bases and the J gene lost 1 base, with 7 bases spanning the gap. Germline V gives CDR1 MNHEY, CDR2 SVGAGI.

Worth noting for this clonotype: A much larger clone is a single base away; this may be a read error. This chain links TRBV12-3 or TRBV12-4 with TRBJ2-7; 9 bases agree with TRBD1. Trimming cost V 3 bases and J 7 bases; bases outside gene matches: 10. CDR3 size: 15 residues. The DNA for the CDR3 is TGTGCCAGCAGTTTTACGACAGGGGGTTACAATGAGCAGTACTTC. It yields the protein CASSFTTGGYNEQYF.

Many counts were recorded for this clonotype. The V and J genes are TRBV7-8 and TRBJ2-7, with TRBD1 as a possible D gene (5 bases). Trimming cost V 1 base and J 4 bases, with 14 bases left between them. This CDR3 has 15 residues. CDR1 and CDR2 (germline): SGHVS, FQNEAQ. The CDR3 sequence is CASSLVQGSKYEQYF. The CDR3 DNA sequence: TGTGCCAGCAGCTTAGTTCAGGGAAGCAAATACGAGCAGTACTTC.

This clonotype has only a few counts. CDR3 sequence (DNA): TGCAGTGCGCCGGACAGGGGCGGCACTGAAGCTTTCTTT. It codes for CSAPDRGGTEAFF. The V gene is TRBV20-1, the J gene TRBJ1-1; 9 nucleotides align to TRBD1. V gave up 6 bases and J gave up 4 bases; unmatched junction bases: 6. This CDR3 is built from 13 residues. Looked up from germline, CDR1 is DFQATT and CDR2 is SNEGSKA (reference sequence).

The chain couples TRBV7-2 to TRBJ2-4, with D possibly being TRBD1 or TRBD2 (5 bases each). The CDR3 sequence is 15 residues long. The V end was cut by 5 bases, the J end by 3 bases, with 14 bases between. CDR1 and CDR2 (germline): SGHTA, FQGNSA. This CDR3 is CASSALGRVKNIQYF. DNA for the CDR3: TGTGCCAGCAGCGCACTGGGACGAGTCAAAAACATTCAGTACTTC.

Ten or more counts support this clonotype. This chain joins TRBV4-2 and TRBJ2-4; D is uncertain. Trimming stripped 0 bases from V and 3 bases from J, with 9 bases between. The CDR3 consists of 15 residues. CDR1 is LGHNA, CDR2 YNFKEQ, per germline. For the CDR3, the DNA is TGTGCCAGCAGCCAAGAACGGGTAGGCAAAAACATTCAGTACTTC. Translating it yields CASSQERVGKNIQYF.

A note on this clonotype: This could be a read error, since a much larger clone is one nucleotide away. The CDR3: CASSPSGTDYNEQYF. CDR3 coding DNA: TGTGCCAGCAGCCCCTCCGGGACGGATTACAATGAGCAGTACTTC. This chain links TRBV7-9 with TRBJ2-7; the D call may be TRBD1 or TRBD2 (5 bases each). The germline CDR1 and CDR2 sequences are SEHNR and FQNEAQ (reference sequence). The CDR3 is 15 residues long. V was trimmed by 5 bases and J by 7 bases, leaving 21 bases between them.

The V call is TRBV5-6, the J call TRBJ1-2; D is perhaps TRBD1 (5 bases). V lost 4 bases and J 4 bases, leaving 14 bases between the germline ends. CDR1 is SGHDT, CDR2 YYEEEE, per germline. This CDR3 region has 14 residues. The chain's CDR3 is CASSPRGRSYGYTF. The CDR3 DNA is TGTGCCAGCAGCCCTCGGGGACGGAGCTATGGCTACACCTTC.

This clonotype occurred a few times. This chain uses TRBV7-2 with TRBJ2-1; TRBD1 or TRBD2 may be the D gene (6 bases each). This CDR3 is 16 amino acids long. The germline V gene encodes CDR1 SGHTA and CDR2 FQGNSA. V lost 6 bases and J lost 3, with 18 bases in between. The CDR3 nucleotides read TGTGCCAGCAGACTGTTGACGGGGGCTGACTACAATGAGCAGTTCTTC. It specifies CASRLLTGADYNEQFF.

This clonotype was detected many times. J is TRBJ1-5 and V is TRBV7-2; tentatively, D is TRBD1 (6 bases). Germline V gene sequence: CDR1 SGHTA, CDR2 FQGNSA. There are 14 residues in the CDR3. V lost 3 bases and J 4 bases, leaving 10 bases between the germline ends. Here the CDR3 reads CASSFDRTNQPQHF. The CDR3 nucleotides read TGTGCCAGCAGCTTCGACAGGACTAATCAGCCCCAGCATTTT.

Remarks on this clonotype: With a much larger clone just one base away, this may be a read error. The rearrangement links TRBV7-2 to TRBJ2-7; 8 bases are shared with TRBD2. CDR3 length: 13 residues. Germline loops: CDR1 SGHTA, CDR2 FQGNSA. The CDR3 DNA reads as TGTGCCAGCGGCTTAGAGCGGGGGACCGAGCAGTACTTC. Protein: CASGLERGTEQYF. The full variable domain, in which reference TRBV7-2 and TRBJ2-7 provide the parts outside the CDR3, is GAGVSQSPSNKVTEKGKDVELRCDPISGHTALYWYRQSLGQGLEFLIYFQGNSAPDKSGLPSDRFSAERTGGSVSTLTIQRTQQEDSAVYLCASGLERGTEQYFGPGTRLTVT.

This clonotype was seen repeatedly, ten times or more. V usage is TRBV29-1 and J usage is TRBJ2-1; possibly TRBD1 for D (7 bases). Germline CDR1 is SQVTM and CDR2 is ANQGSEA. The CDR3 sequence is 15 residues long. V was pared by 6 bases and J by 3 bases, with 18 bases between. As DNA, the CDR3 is TGCAGCGTGACCGAGATGCAGGGGGGCTACAATGAGCAGTTCTTC. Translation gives CSVTEMQGGYNEQFF.

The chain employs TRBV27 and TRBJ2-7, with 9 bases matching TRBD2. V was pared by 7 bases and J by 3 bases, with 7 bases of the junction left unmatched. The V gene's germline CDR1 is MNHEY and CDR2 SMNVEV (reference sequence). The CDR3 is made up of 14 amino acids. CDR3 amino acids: CASTTSGDHYEQYF. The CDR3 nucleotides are TGTGCCAGCACGACTAGCGGAGATCACTACGAGCAGTACTTC.

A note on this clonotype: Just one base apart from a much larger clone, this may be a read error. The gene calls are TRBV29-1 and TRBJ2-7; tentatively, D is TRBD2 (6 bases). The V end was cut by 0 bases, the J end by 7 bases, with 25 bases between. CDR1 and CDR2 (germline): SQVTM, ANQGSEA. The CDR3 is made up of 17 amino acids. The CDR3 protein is CSVEDSGRPDWVNEQYF. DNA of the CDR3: TGCAGCGTTGAAGATAGCGGCAGGCCGGATTGGGTGAATGAGCAGTACTTC.